The 32 T cell receptor beta chains reported below all come from one sample, sequenced in a study of blood T cell repertoires in COVID-19. Sequenced by immunoSEQ multiplex PCR; TCRdb stores in-frame clones only, minus some. The data hold approximately 120,000 clones, with more than 80% observed a single time. Sequencing used peripheral blood. These receptor sequences come from a woman of 80 years or more with COVID-19, enrolled during active disease.

The chain combines TRBV7-2 with TRBJ2-7; weak D call: TRBD1 (6 bases). V dropped 3 bases and J dropped 6 bases, with 24 bases sitting between them. CDR1 and CDR2 (germline): SGHTA, FQGNSA. The CDR3 runs to 17 residues. The CDR3 loop reads CASSFEIPGHRPAEQYF. CDR3 nucleotides: TGTGCCAGCAGCTTCGAGATCCCGGGACACCGGCCTGCCGAGCAGTACTTC.

This sequence joins TRBV6-6 and TRBJ1-3; the D gene is possibly TRBD1 (6 bases). V gave up 10 bases and J gave up 1 base, with 11 bases separating them. Germline V gene sequence: CDR1 MNHNY, CDR2 SVGAGI (reference sequence). This CDR3 is built from 13 residues. The CDR3 sequence is CAIGTGSGNTIYF. The CDR3 nucleotides are TGTGCCATCGGCACAGGGTCTGGAAACACCATATATTTT.

The chain has TRBV3-1 (or the pseudogene TRBV3-2) and TRBJ2-1; D might be TRBD2 (5 bases). From germline, CDR1 is LGHDT and CDR2 YNNKEL (reference sequence). V was cut by 4 bases and J by 10 bases, with 20 bases left in between. This CDR3 has 15 residues. As DNA, the CDR3 is TGTGCCAGCAGCCCCTCGGCGACTACAAATCCGGAGCAGTTCTTC. Its translation: CASSPSATTNPEQFF.

The rearrangement links TRBV2 to TRBJ1-5, with D tentatively TRBD1 (6 bases). Trimming removed 10 bases at V and 7 bases at J, with 17 bases between. The CDR3 runs 13 residues. Germline V gives CDR1 SNHLY, CDR2 FYNNEI. CDR3 nucleotide sequence: TGTGCCACCGCAACCGAACAGGGCCAGCCCCAGCATTTT. Residues: CATATEQGQPQHF.

This chain links TRBV28 with TRBJ2-3; tentative D call: TRBD2 (6 bases). This CDR3 spans 15 amino acids. V was clipped by 3 bases and J by 2 bases, with 12 bases between them. Germline values: CDR1 MDHEN, CDR2 SYDVKM. The CDR3 DNA sequence: TGTGCCAGCAGTTTCCGGAGGGGAAACACAGATACGCAGTATTTT. Its translation: CASSFRRGNTDTQYF.

The chain uses TRBV10-3 and TRBJ2-1; TRBD2 matches at 8 bases. The trim removed 6 bases at V and 4 bases at J, leaving 14 bases unmatched. The CDR3 contains 17 residues. Germline V CDR1 and CDR2: ENHRY, SYGVKD. CDR3 sequence (DNA): TGTGCCATCAGAGCCACTAGCGGACGACTGGAATACAATGAGCAGTTCTTC. Amino acid sequence: CAIRATSGRLEYNEQFF.

This chain uses TRBV7-2 with TRBJ1-1, with D perhaps TRBD1 (5 bases). The V end lost 3 bases, the J end lost 3 bases, and 14 bases lay between the germline ends. Per the germline V gene, CDR1 is SGHTA and CDR2 is FQGNSA. There are 15 residues in the CDR3. CDR3 nucleotide sequence: TGTGCCAGCAGCTTTTCGGGCGGGGGGGACACTGAAGCTTTCTTT. Its protein product is CASSFSGGGDTEAFF.

This chain links TRBV3-1 (or the pseudogene TRBV3-2) with TRBJ2-3; TRBD2 agrees at 12 bases. The V gene's germline CDR1 is LGHDT and CDR2 YNNKEL (reference sequence). The CDR3 is 16 residues long. After removal of 4 bases from V and 5 bases from J, the junction contained 7 bases not matched to a gene. The CDR3 here is CASSPLAGLAGDTQYF. CDR3 DNA sequence: TGTGCCAGCAGCCCTCTAGCGGGACTAGCGGGAGATACGCAGTATTTT.

The chain is built from TRBV5-4 and TRBJ1-1, with TRBD1 matching over 7 bases. Trimming removed 4 bases from V and 5 bases from J; junction bases left unmatched: 8. This CDR3 comprises 14 residues. CDR1 and CDR2 from the germline V gene are SGHNT and YYREEE (reference sequence). In DNA, the CDR3 is TGTGCCAGCAGCCTCGACAGGGTAGGAACTGAAGCTTTCTTT. Protein: CASSLDRVGTEAFF.

The chain couples TRBV7-9 to TRBJ1-1; D may be TRBD1 (6 bases). The V end was cut by 7 bases, the J end by 0 bases, with 12 bases between. Germline assignment: CDR1 SEHNR and CDR2 FQNEAQ (reference sequence). CDR3 length: 14 residues. CDR3 DNA sequence: TGTGCCAGCAACTCACAGGGACTGAACACTGAAGCTTTCTTT. Translating gives CASNSQGLNTEAFF.

This chain joins TRBV19 and TRBJ1-2; no clear D gene. V was trimmed by 5 bases and J by 0 bases, leaving 4 bases between them. The CDR3 sequence is 12 residues long. Germline values: CDR1 LNHDA, CDR2 SQIVND (reference sequence). The CDR3 DNA reads as TGTGCCAGTAGTCGGGCTAACTATGGCTACACCTTC. Its translation: CASSRANYGYTF.

This chain joins TRBV11-2 and TRBJ2-2, with D uncertain. The V gene lost 0 bases and the J gene lost 9 bases, with 11 bases spanning the gap. The CDR3 extends over 14 amino acids. The germline CDR1 and CDR2 sequences are SGHAT and FQNNGV. The CDR3 here is CASSLDTTFRELFF. CDR3 in DNA: TGTGCCAGCAGCTTAGACACAACCTTCCGGGAGCTGTTTTTT.

This rearrangement joins TRBV5-1 to TRBJ2-4; 9 nucleotides align to TRBD1. The CDR3 extends over 14 amino acids. CDR1 and CDR2 (germline): SGHRS, YFSETQ. J was trimmed by 8 bases and V by 4 bases; bases with no gene match: 7. The CDR3 here is CASSQQDRGDIQYF. The CDR3 bases are TGCGCCAGCAGCCAGCAAGACAGGGGGGACATTCAGTACTTC.

This chain connects TRBV20-1 to TRBJ2-7; 7 bases match TRBD1. Germline V gene data show CDR1 as DFQATT and CDR2 as SNEGSKA (reference sequence). The CDR3 runs 12 residues. Trimming cost V 6 bases and J 6 bases; bases outside gene matches: 8. In DNA, the CDR3 is TGCAGTGCAAGTGACAGGGTTGTCGAGCAGTACTTC. Protein sequence: CSASDRVVEQYF.

The chain is built from TRBV29-1 and TRBJ2-2, with D possibly being TRBD1 (5 bases). V was clipped by 6 bases and J by 4 bases, with 12 bases between them. Germline CDR1 SQVTM, CDR2 ANQGSEA. The CDR3 has 13 residues. CDR3 bases: TGCAGCGTCTGGCAGGGCTCCACCGGGGAGCTGTTTTTT. Residues: CSVWQGSTGELFF.

The chain couples TRBV18 to TRBJ2-1; 8 positions match TRBD1. Germline trimming cut 3 bases from V and 3 bases from J; bases unmatched to any gene: 4. The CDR3 consists of 15 residues. In germline, CDR1 is KGHSH, CDR2 LQKENI. CDR3 region: CASSPTGQVYNEQFF. The CDR3 DNA reads as TGTGCCAGCTCACCGACGGGACAGGTCTACAATGAGCAGTTCTTC.

V gene TRBV7-2 combines with J gene TRBJ2-5; D gene uncertain. The end of the DNA is better explained by TRBJ2-7, so the J call may be wrong. CDR3 length: 14 amino acids. Germline CDR1 SGHTA, CDR2 FQGNSA. CDR3 in amino acids: CASSLVGTTYEQYF. The CDR3 bases are TGTGCCAGCAGCTTAGTAGGTACTACCTACGAGCAGTACTTC.

CDR3 protein: CASSELGLSYEQYF. The CDR3 DNA sequence: TGCGCCAGCAGTGAGTTAGGACTTAGCTACGAGCAGTACTTC. The chain links TRBV10-2 to TRBJ2-7; D possibly corresponds to TRBD2 (5 bases). Trimming took off 1 base at V and 3 bases at J, with 10 bases between the two ends. The CDR3 runs to 14 residues. Per germline, CDR1 WSHSY and CDR2 SAAADI.

V and J are TRBV6-6 and TRBJ2-2; 9 bases line up with TRBD1. Unmatched junction bases numbered 4, after V lost 6 bases and J lost 2 bases. The CDR3 contains 15 residues. The germline V gene encodes CDR1 MNHNY and CDR2 SVGAGI (reference sequence). In DNA, the CDR3 is TGTGCCAGCAGATTGACAGGGGGAAACACCGGGGAGCTGTTTTTT. It encodes CASRLTGGNTGELFF.

V usage is TRBV6-6 and J usage is TRBJ2-1; 9 bases line up with TRBD2. Germline loops: CDR1 MNHNY, CDR2 SVGAGI (reference sequence). With V trimmed by 7 bases and J by 7 bases, 11 bases remained unmatched. The CDR3 has 15 residues. The CDR3 DNA is TGTGCCAGCACAAGTACAGGACTAGCGCGGAATGAGCAGTTCTTC. Amino acids: CASTSTGLARNEQFF.

This chain connects TRBV27 to TRBJ1-5; D not certain. This CDR3 is 14 amino acids long. Trimming removed 6 bases from V and 1 base from J, with 10 bases in between. Germline CDR1 and CDR2: MNHEY and SMNVEV (reference sequence). CDR3 loop: CASRGERSNQPQHF. In DNA form, the CDR3 reads TGTGCCAGCAGGGGAGAGCGGAGCAATCAGCCCCAGCATTTT.

CDR3 in DNA: TGTGCCAGCAGTTACTCGGCCCCGGAGACCTACAATGAGCAGTTCTTC. Amino acid sequence: CASSYSAPETYNEQFF. This chain connects TRBV6-5 to TRBJ2-1, with D uncertain. The V gene lost 0 bases and the J gene lost 2 bases, with 11 bases spanning the gap. Germline CDR1 is MNHEY and CDR2 is SVGAGI. The CDR3 contains 16 residues.

The chain combines TRBV5-4 with TRBJ2-3; D is ambiguous. V shed 0 bases and J shed 2 bases, with 7 bases lying between them. This CDR3 is built from 14 residues. The germline V gene encodes CDR1 SGHNT and CDR2 YYREEE (reference sequence). CDR3 in DNA: TGTGCCAGCAGCTTGGACGCGGTCACAGATACGCAGTATTTT. The encoded protein is CASSLDAVTDTQYF.

This chain joins TRBV7-2 and TRBJ2-4, with 7 bases fitting TRBD1. CDR3 length: 13 residues. V shed 8 bases and J 2 bases; nucleotides not matched to a gene: 3. CDR1 and CDR2 (germline): SGHTA, FQGNSA. The CDR3 coding sequence is TGTGCCAGCTGGACAGGATCCAAAAACATTCAGTACTTC. Its protein is CASWTGSKNIQYF. The full variable domain, in which reference TRBV7-2 and TRBJ2-4 provide the parts outside the CDR3, is GAGVSQSPSNKVTEKGKDVELRCDPISGHTALYWYRQSLGQGLEFLIYFQGNSAPDKSGLPSDRFSAERTGGSVSTLTIQRTQQEDSAVYLCASWTGSKNIQYFGAGTRLSVL.

The chain employs TRBV9 and TRBJ2-5; 7 bases map to TRBD2. This CDR3 comprises 14 residues. The J segment lost 2 bases and the V segment lost 3 bases, leaving 4 bases of the junction unmatched. CDR1 SGDLS and CDR2 YYNGEE come from the germline V gene. Here the CDR3 reads CASSAGGRQETQYF. CDR3 nucleotides: TGTGCCAGCAGCGCCGGGGGGAGACAAGAGACCCAGTACTTC.

The chain is built from TRBV3-1 (or the pseudogene TRBV3-2) and TRBJ2-5; tentative D call: TRBD1 (6 bases). CDR1 LGHDT and CDR2 YNNKEL come from the germline V gene (reference sequence). The CDR3 runs 15 residues. The ends were cut back, 3 bases at V and 2 bases at J, with 13 bases in the middle. This CDR3 is CASSHRGTQQETQYF. The CDR3 coding sequence is TGTGCCAGCAGCCACCGAGGGACACAACAAGAGACCCAGTACTTC.

DNA of the CDR3: TGTGCCAGCAGGCCCGACCCCGCCCAGGGTGCCGGGGAGCTGTTTTTT. Its translation: CASRPDPAQGAGELFF. This sequence joins TRBV7-3 and TRBJ2-2, with TRBD1 as a possible D gene (5 bases). V gave up 6 bases and J gave up 6 bases, with 20 bases separating them. CDR3 length: 16 amino acids. CDR1 and CDR2 from the germline V gene are SGHTA and FQGTGA. Full variable domain (missing parts from reference TRBV7-3 and TRBJ2-2): GAGVSQTPSNKVTEKGKYVELRCDPISGHTALYWYRQSLGQGPEFLIYFQGTGAADDSGLPNDRFFAVRPEGSVSTLKIQRTERGDSAVYLCASRPDPAQGAGELFFGEGSRLTVL.

V and J are TRBV9 and TRBJ1-1; D remains ambiguous. Germline CDR1 is SGDLS and CDR2 is YYNGEE. Trimming removed 4 bases from V and 3 bases from J, with 19 bases in between. This CDR3 has 16 amino acids. CDR3 sequence reads: CASSQGGSVRDTEAFF. The CDR3 nucleotides are TGTGCCAGCAGCCAAGGAGGGTCCGTAAGGGACACTGAAGCTTTCTTT.

This sequence joins TRBV28 and TRBJ2-1, with D possibly TRBD2 on 6 matching bases. Germline assignment: CDR1 MDHEN and CDR2 SYDVKM. The CDR3 extends over 15 amino acids. Trimming took 7 bases from V and 0 from J, leaving 13 bases between them. The CDR3 DNA is TGTGCCAGCATCTTAGCGGATAGCTCCTACAATGAGCAGTTCTTC. Encoded protein: CASILADSSYNEQFF. Full variable domain (rest looked up from reference TRBV28 and TRBJ2-1): DVKVTQSSRYLVKRTGEKVFLECVQDMDHENMFWYRQDPGLGLRLIYFSYDVKMKEKGDIPEGYSVSREKKERFSLILESASTNQTSMYLCASILADSSYNEQFFGPGTRLTVL.

The chain recombines TRBV28 with TRBJ2-3; the D is unclear. V shed 5 bases and J shed 4 bases, with 19 bases lying between them. The CDR3 runs 16 residues. Germline CDR1 and CDR2: MDHEN and SYDVKM. CDR3: CASSLSAAGSADTQYF. In DNA form, the CDR3 reads TGTGCCAGCAGTCTCTCGGCGGCTGGGTCGGCAGATACGCAGTATTTT.

V usage is TRBV5-5 and J usage is TRBJ2-2, with TRBD2 matching 7 bases. Germline CDR1 and CDR2: SGHKS and YYEKEE (reference sequence). The V gene end was trimmed by 0 bases and the J gene end by 5 bases; junction bases not matched to a gene: 4. CDR3 length: 15 amino acids. The CDR3 sequence is CASSLDPGGTGELFF. The CDR3 DNA reads TGTGCCAGCAGCTTGGATCCCGGGGGGACCGGGGAGCTGTTTTTT.

Of note for this clone: The junction and the germline gene differ at one end; a read error may be behind it. The chain joins TRBV4-2 to TRBJ2-2; D is possibly TRBD1 (5 bases). CDR1 is LGHNA, CDR2 YNFKEQ, per germline. The CDR3 extends over 14 amino acids. CDR3 region: CASSQAGFAGELFF. The CDR3, as DNA: TGTGCCAGCAGTCAAGCAGGGTTTGCCGGGGAGCTGTTTTTT.